The 25 T cell receptor beta chains reported below all come from one sample, sequenced in a study of cytomegalovirus exposure and HLA in healthy donors. The PCR contained 60 Vbeta and 13 Jbeta primers. The protocol was immunoSEQ multiplex PCR, while the TCRdb copy is restricted to in-frame clones and leaves out a portion. The top ten clones hold approximately 5.4% of a sample with about 150,000 clones, approximately 73% of them seen once. What was sequenced was PBMCs. The origin of the receptors is a woman aged 18-35 years in good health and CMV-seropositive.

This chain joins TRBV19 and TRBJ1-3; 7 bases fit TRBD1. V shed 5 bases and J 0 bases; nucleotides not matched to a gene: 4. The length of the CDR3 is 15 residues. CDR1 is LNHDA, CDR2 SQIVND, per germline (reference sequence). The CDR3 region is CASSGQAASGNTIYF. The CDR3 DNA sequence: TGTGCCAGTAGTGGACAGGCAGCCTCTGGAAACACCATATATTTT.

This clone was observed once. The rearrangement links TRBV5-6 to TRBJ2-4; 8 positions agree with TRBD1. J gave up 0 bases and V 0 bases, and 8 bases lay outside the gene matches. Per germline, CDR1 SGHDT and CDR2 YYEEEE. The length of the CDR3 is 18 residues. The CDR3 loop is CASSLAPGGVGAKNIQYF. Here the CDR3 DNA reads TGTGCCAGCAGCTTGGCGCCAGGGGGCGTCGGAGCCAAAAACATTCAGTACTTC.

The chain has TRBV15 and TRBJ2-7; 8 bases line up with TRBD2. The CDR3 has 13 amino acids. With 6 bases clipped from V and 2 bases from J, the junction kept 3 bases outside the gene matches. Germline CDR1 LNHNV, CDR2 YYDKDF (reference sequence). The CDR3 spells CATRTSAAYEQYF. Here the CDR3 DNA reads TGTGCCACCAGGACTAGCGCAGCCTACGAGCAGTACTTC.

J is TRBJ2-4 and V is TRBV19; 12 nucleotides align to TRBD2. Looked up from germline, CDR1 is LNHDA and CDR2 is SQIVND (reference sequence). V lost 3 bases, J lost 7 bases, and 4 bases stayed unmatched. CDR3 length: 15 residues. For the CDR3, the DNA is TGTGCCAGTAGTATCCTAGCGGGGGGGTGGAACATTCAGTACTTC. This encodes CASSILAGGWNIQYF. Full variable domain (rest looked up from reference TRBV19 and TRBJ2-4): DGGITQSPKYLFRKEGQNVTLSCEQNLNHDAMYWYRQDPGQGLRLIYYSQIVNDFQKGDIAEGYSVSREKKESFPLTVTSAQKNPTAFYLCASSILAGGWNIQYFGAGTRLSVL.

The chain uses TRBV30 and TRBJ1-1; 8 bases map to TRBD1. The CDR3 sequence is 16 residues long. From germline, CDR1 is GTSNPN and CDR2 SVGIG (reference sequence). Losses at the gene ends were 4 bases for V and 3 bases for J; bases not matched to a gene: 13. CDR3 sequence reads: CAWTRTGNGLYTEAFF. CDR3 DNA sequence: TGTGCCTGGACTAGGACAGGGAATGGACTTTACACTGAAGCTTTCTTT.

In DNA form, the CDR3 reads TGTGCCAGCAGCCCACGGACAGGGAGGGCGAGGACTGAAGCTTTCTTT. Translated: CASSPRTGRARTEAFF. The chain employs TRBV21-1 and TRBJ1-1; whether TRBD1, the table's D call, matches the DNA was not checked. TRBV21-1 is a known pseudogene. This CDR3 is 16 amino acids long.

The chain has TRBV2 and TRBJ2-1; 8 bases are a match to TRBD2. Germline V CDR1 and CDR2: SNHLY, FYNNEI. The CDR3 length is 15 residues. Germline trimming cut 8 bases from V and 0 bases from J; bases unmatched to any gene: 6. The CDR3 nucleotides read TGTGCCAGCCCGACTAGCGAGAGCTCCTACAATGAGCAGTTCTTC. Its translation: CASPTSESSYNEQFF.

The V and J genes are TRBV29-1 and TRBJ1-2; D uncertain. This CDR3 comprises 12 residues. The germline V and J ends were trimmed by 6 bases and 6 bases, with 14 bases remaining between them. CDR1 SQVTM and CDR2 ANQGSEA come from the germline V gene. The CDR3: CSVTSPSHGYTF. The CDR3 nucleotides read TGCAGCGTGACATCACCGTCCCATGGCTACACCTTC.

V usage is TRBV5-1 and J usage is TRBJ2-5, with TRBD1 identical over 8 bases. Per germline, CDR1 SGHRS and CDR2 YFSETQ. CDR3 length: 15 residues. J gave up 5 bases and V 4 bases, and 10 bases lay outside the gene matches. Here the CDR3 DNA reads TGCGCCAGCAGCACCTGGACAGGGCTCGTGGAGACCCAGTACTTC. Translating it yields CASSTWTGLVETQYF.

The CDR3 protein is CASKLPGEYGYTF. As DNA, the CDR3 is TGTGCCAGCAAGTTGCCAGGGGAGTATGGCTACACCTTC. This chain links TRBV6-5 with TRBJ1-2, with D tentatively TRBD1 (6 bases). The V gene lost 7 bases and the J gene lost 5 bases, with 14 bases spanning the gap. CDR1 MNHEY and CDR2 SVGAGI come from the germline V gene. CDR3 size: 13 residues.

This clone came up a few times. The V gene is TRBV13, the J gene TRBJ1-3, with D perhaps TRBD1 (6 bases). Trimming removed 1 base from V and 4 bases from J, with 14 bases in between. Germline loops: CDR1 PRHDT, CDR2 FYEKMQ (reference sequence). The CDR3 is 16 residues long. CDR3 coding DNA: TGTGCCAGCAGCTTAGTAGCCAGGGGTCTGGGAAACACCATATATTTT. This encodes CASSLVARGLGNTIYF.

There are a few counts of this clone. The chain recombines TRBV7-3 with TRBJ2-5, with no clear D. V was pared by 4 bases and J by 5 bases, with 11 bases between. Germline V lookup: CDR1 SGHTA, CDR2 FQGTGA. The CDR3 totals 13 residues. The CDR3 region has the DNA TGTGCCAGCAGCTACCTCAGAGGCGAGACCCAGTACTTC. Its protein product is CASSYLRGETQYF.

In regard to this clone: A junction end diverges from the germline sequence, so it may reflect a read error. V is TRBV2 and J is TRBJ2-7; D gene unclear. There are 11 residues in the CDR3. The germline CDR1 and CDR2 sequences are SNHLY and FYNNEI. The CDR3 DNA is TGTGCCAGCAGGGAAGGGCAAGAGCAGTACTTC. Translated: CASREGQEQYF. Full variable domain (missing parts from reference TRBV2 and TRBJ2-7): EPEVTQTPSHQVTQMGQEVILRCVPISNHLYFYWYRQILGQKVEFLVSFYNNEISEKSEIFDDQFSVERPDGSNFTLKIRSTKLEDSAMYFCASREGQEQYFGPGTRLTVT.

This clone was observed a handful of times. The rearrangement links TRBV5-5 to TRBJ1-6; possibly TRBD1 for D (5 bases). This CDR3 comprises 19 residues. V was clipped by 0 bases and J by 5 bases, with 21 bases between them. CDR1 and CDR2 (germline): SGHKS, YYEKEE (reference sequence). CDR3 nucleotide sequence: TGTGCCAGCAGCTTGGTTATGGGGCTCTCCGAGCTAGATAATTCACCCCTCCACTTT. It translates to CASSLVMGLSELDNSPLHF.

In its sample, this clone was seen a few times. V usage is TRBV15 and J usage is TRBJ2-3; 7 bases agree with TRBD1. Germline-derived CDR1 and CDR2 are LNHNV and YYDKDF (reference sequence). This CDR3 comprises 16 residues. V shed 0 bases and J 3 bases; nucleotides not matched to a gene: 6. CDR3 DNA sequence: TGTGCCACCAGCAGAGATCCAACAGGGGTGACAGATACGCAGTATTTT. Protein product: CATSRDPTGVTDTQYF.

V is TRBV6-5 and J is TRBJ1-4, with TRBD1 identical over 8 bases. The V gene's germline CDR1 is MNHEY and CDR2 SVGAGI. This CDR3 has 14 amino acids. Trimming cost V 4 bases and J 8 bases; bases outside gene matches: 6. CDR3 loop: CASSFTGGGEKLFF. In nucleotides, the CDR3 is TGTGCCAGCAGTTTCACAGGGGGTGGAGAAAAACTGTTTTTT.

In regard to this clone: A read error may account for a junction end that differs from germline. The rearrangement uses TRBV9 and TRBJ2-5; a weak D match, TRBD2 (5 bases). The length of the CDR3 is 15 residues. The germline gives CDR1 SGDLS, CDR2 YYNGEE. CDR3 amino acids: CASSTRSGYQDTQYF. For the CDR3, the DNA is TGTGCCAGCAGCACGAGAAGCGGATACCAAGATACCCAGTACTTC.

This clone was seen more than once but under ten times. The chain recombines TRBV6-1 with TRBJ2-1, with 7 bases matching TRBD2. J lost 0 bases, V lost 4 bases, and 3 bases had no gene match. There are 15 residues in the CDR3. Germline values: CDR1 MNHNS, CDR2 SASEGT. The CDR3 is CASSGGGSSYNEQFF. CDR3 in DNA: TGTGCCAGCAGTGGGGGGGGAAGCTCCTACAATGAGCAGTTCTTC.

V is TRBV29-1 and J is TRBJ2-7; maybe TRBD2 (6 bases). This CDR3 is 14 amino acids long. Per the germline V gene, CDR1 is SQVTM and CDR2 is ANQGSEA. V lost 4 bases and J 3 bases, leaving 16 bases between the germline ends. DNA of the CDR3: TGCAGCGTTGCCCCGGGAGACTCCCTCTACGAGCAGTACTTC. As protein: CSVAPGDSLYEQYF.

A few counts support this clone. The chain has TRBV19 and TRBJ2-1; 11 bases agree with TRBD2. The CDR3 is 15 residues long. Germline V gene sequence: CDR1 LNHDA, CDR2 SQIVND (reference sequence). With V trimmed by 6 bases and J by 5 bases, 6 bases remained unmatched. This CDR3 is CASRRLAGFDNEQFF. Here the CDR3 DNA reads TGTGCCAGTAGGAGACTAGCGGGATTCGACAATGAGCAGTTCTTC.

The chain couples TRBV9 to TRBJ2-2, with TRBD2 matching 9 bases. Germline trimming cut 2 bases from V and 2 bases from J; bases unmatched to any gene: 4. CDR1 SGDLS and CDR2 YYNGEE come from the germline V gene. The CDR3 runs 16 residues. Written as DNA, the CDR3 is TGTGCCAGCAGCGTTTCGACTAGCGGTAACACCGGGGAGCTGTTTTTT. It codes for CASSVSTSGNTGELFF.

V is TRBV5-6 and J is TRBJ2-7, with D perhaps matching TRBD1 (5 bases). Germline assignment: CDR1 SGHDT and CDR2 YYEEEE. The V gene lost 4 bases and the J gene lost 3 bases, with 14 bases spanning the gap. This CDR3 has 14 residues. The CDR3 reads CASSRDQGIYEQYF. The CDR3 DNA reads as TGTGCCAGCAGCCGAGACCAGGGAATCTACGAGCAGTACTTC.

The V call is TRBV30, the J call TRBJ1-3; D is unclear. CDR1 is GTSNPN, CDR2 SVGIG, per germline (reference sequence). Trimming removed 2 bases from V and 2 bases from J, with 10 bases in between. The CDR3 sequence is 14 residues long. The CDR3 loop is CAWSTDIPGNTIYF. The CDR3 nucleotides read TGTGCCTGGAGTACCGACATTCCTGGAAACACCATATATTTT.

The chain has TRBV19 and TRBJ2-5, with D uncertain. Trimming left V 3 bases short and J 3 bases short, with 11 bases between. Germline-derived CDR1 and CDR2 are LNHDA and SQIVND (reference sequence). The CDR3 is made up of 14 amino acids. CDR3 sequence: CASSITGTEETQYF. The CDR3 nucleotides read TGTGCCAGTAGTATTACGGGTACTGAAGAGACCCAGTACTTC. The entire variable domain, with the rest obtained from reference TRBV19 and TRBJ2-5, is as follows: DGGITQSPKYLFRKEGQNVTLSCEQNLNHDAMYWYRQDPGQGLRLIYYSQIVNDFQKGDIAEGYSVSREKKESFPLTVTSAQKNPTAFYLCASSITGTEETQYFGPGTRLLVL.

This chain links TRBV6-6 with TRBJ1-5; 8 nucleotides agree with TRBD1. CDR3 length: 16 residues. With V trimmed by 0 bases and J by 5 bases, 6 bases remained unmatched. Germline CDR1 reads MNHNY; CDR2 reads SVGAGI (reference sequence). CDR3 in amino acids: CASSYSTGQDHQPQHF. Written as DNA, the CDR3 is TGTGCCAGCAGTTACTCGACGGGACAGGACCATCAGCCCCAGCATTTT.